One and the same sample provided the 29 T cell receptor beta chains below, sequenced in a study of blood T cell repertoires in COVID-19. This table comes from immunoSEQ multiplex PCR, and its TCRdb copy is limited to in-frame clones, with some not included. Of 250,000 to 300,000 clones listed, around 90% are singletons. The sequenced material came from peripheral blood. These receptors were collected from a woman in her forties who had recovered from COVID-19.

The V gene is TRBV7-9, the J gene TRBJ2-3; 7 bases align to TRBD2. Losses at the gene ends were 1 base for V and 4 bases for J; bases not matched to a gene: 8. Germline CDR1 and CDR2: SEHNR and FQNEAQ (reference sequence). The CDR3 length is 16 residues. The CDR3 coding sequence is TGTGCCAGCAGCTTAGGACCGGGAGGAGGCCCAGATACGCAGTATTTT. Its translation is CASSLGPGGGPDTQYF.

The chain uses TRBV27 and TRBJ2-1; 9 bases are a match to TRBD2. Germline V gene sequence: CDR1 MNHEY, CDR2 SMNVEV (reference sequence). V shed 7 bases and J 7 bases; nucleotides not matched to a gene: 11. This CDR3 comprises 15 residues. This CDR3 reads CASKSGGRAGNEQFF. The CDR3 bases are TGTGCCAGCAAATCCGGCGGGAGGGCTGGGAATGAGCAGTTCTTC.

As regards this clone: An end of the junction does not agree with germline; a read error may underlie this. This sequence joins TRBV19 and TRBJ2-1; 9 positions agree with TRBD2. The CDR3 is made up of 13 amino acids. Germline lookup yields CDR1 LNHDA and CDR2 SQIVND (reference sequence). As DNA, the CDR3 is TGTGCCACCAAAACGGGGGCGGGAGGGGCCCCGATCTTC. As protein: CATKTGAGGAPIF.

This sequence joins TRBV5-4 and TRBJ1-1; TRBD1 might be the D (6 bases). CDR3 size: 15 residues. Deletions cut 0 bases from V and 3 bases from J, with 12 bases between. The germline CDR1 and CDR2 sequences are SGHNT and YYREEE (reference sequence). The CDR3 DNA reads TGTGCCAGCAGCTTGGGGGGCAGGGGTTACACTGAAGCTTTCTTT. Protein sequence: CASSLGGRGYTEAFF.

The chain carries TRBV19 and TRBJ1-3; weak D call: TRBD1 (6 bases). The V gene lost 6 bases and the J gene lost 0 bases, with 15 bases spanning the gap. Looked up from germline, CDR1 is LNHDA and CDR2 is SQIVND (reference sequence). The CDR3 sequence is 16 residues long. The CDR3 DNA follows: TGTGCCAGTAGGGCGGGGGGCAGCCGCTCTGGAAACACCATATATTTT. Protein product: CASRAGGSRSGNTIYF. The full variable domain, in which reference TRBV19 and TRBJ1-3 provide the parts outside the CDR3, is DGGITQSPKYLFRKEGQNVTLSCEQNLNHDAMYWYRQDPGQGLRLIYYSQIVNDFQKGDIAEGYSVSREKKESFPLTVTSAQKNPTAFYLCASRAGGSRSGNTIYFGEGSWLTVV.

This chain connects TRBV9 to TRBJ2-7; 7 bases match TRBD2. V lost 10 bases, J lost 6 bases, and 7 bases stayed unmatched. The CDR3 spans 11 residues. The germline gives CDR1 SGDLS, CDR2 YYNGEE. The CDR3 DNA reads TGTGCCTCGTCGGGACTACGCGAGCAGTACTTC. Its protein product is CASSGLREQYF.

V and J are TRBV7-2 and TRBJ2-5; a weak D match, TRBD2 (7 bases). The CDR3 is made up of 15 amino acids. Trimming pared 5 bases from V and 9 bases from J, leaving 22 bases between. The germline V gene encodes CDR1 SGHTA and CDR2 FQGNSA. As DNA, the CDR3 is TGTGCCAGCAGCCCCAATAGGGGGGACCGGGGGGCCCAGTACTTC. Translating gives CASSPNRGDRGAQYF.

The chain combines TRBV5-1 with TRBJ2-6, with D possibly being TRBD1 (5 bases). CDR3 length: 15 residues. Trimming cost V 4 bases and J 1 base, with 9 bases left between them. Germline CDR1 SGHRS, CDR2 YFSETQ. Written as DNA, the CDR3 is TGCGCCAGCAGCGGCCCAGGGTCTGGGGCCAACGTCCTGACTTTC. This codes for CASSGPGSGANVLTF.

This clone was counted a single time. Other DNA sequences from this sample encode an identical CDR3 as well. This chain joins TRBV18 and TRBJ2-1; 10 positions agree with TRBD2. This CDR3 has 15 residues. With V trimmed by 3 bases and J by 9 bases, 8 bases remained unmatched. Germline lookup yields CDR1 KGHSH and CDR2 LQKENI. CDR3 sequence reads: CASSPGLAGAGEQFF. The CDR3 DNA reads as TGTGCCAGCTCACCCGGGCTAGCGGGAGCTGGTGAGCAGTTCTTC.

The chain is built from TRBV5-5 and TRBJ2-7; 10 bases agree with TRBD1. The V and J ends lost 0 bases and 4 bases, in that order; junction bases with no gene match: 7. CDR1 and CDR2 from the germline V gene are SGHKS and YYEKEE (reference sequence). The CDR3 is 16 residues long. The CDR3 DNA reads as TGTGCCAGCAGCTTGGCCGGACAGGGGGAATGGTACGAGCAGTACTTC. As protein: CASSLAGQGEWYEQYF.

The chain uses TRBV11-3 and TRBJ2-5; TRBD2 aligns across 8 bases. This CDR3 has 13 amino acids. V shed 5 bases and J 2 bases; nucleotides not matched to a gene: 1. Per germline, CDR1 SGHNT and CDR2 YENEEA. The CDR3 spells CASSRGGQETQYF. DNA of the CDR3: TGTGCCAGCAGCCGGGGGGGGCAAGAGACCCAGTACTTC.

J is TRBJ1-2 and V is TRBV30, with D possibly matching TRBD1 (5 bases). Germline V CDR1 and CDR2: GTSNPN, SVGIG (reference sequence). The CDR3 is 13 residues long. With 5 bases removed from V and 8 bases from J, the gap between germline ends came to 18 bases. This CDR3 is CAWSAQQVTGYTF. CDR3 in DNA: TGTGCCTGGTCCGCCCAACAGGTAACGGGCTACACCTTC.

The V and J genes are TRBV6-1 and TRBJ2-2, with TRBD2 identical over 13 bases. After removal of 3 bases from V and 6 bases from J, the junction contained 4 bases not matched to a gene. CDR1 MNHNS and CDR2 SASEGT come from the germline V gene. The CDR3 is made up of 16 amino acids. This CDR3 reads CASSEGLAGTAGELFF. CDR3 nucleotide sequence: TGTGCCAGCAGTGAGGGACTAGCGGGGACGGCCGGGGAGCTGTTTTTT.

This chain connects TRBV25-1 to TRBJ1-2; D remains unclear. V dropped 4 bases and J dropped 8 bases, with 17 bases sitting between them. The CDR3 sequence is 14 residues long. Germline CDR1 is MGHDK and CDR2 is SYGVNS. This chain's CDR3 is CASSVAGELRGYTF. The CDR3, as DNA: TGTGCCAGCAGTGTGGCCGGGGAGTTGAGAGGCTACACCTTC.

The chain couples TRBV15 to TRBJ2-7; D unresolved. Germline CDR1 and CDR2: LNHNV and YYDKDF (reference sequence). Trimming shortened V by 1 base and J by 3 bases, and 7 bases separated the two germline ends. The CDR3 extends over 13 amino acids. Written as DNA, the CDR3 is TGTGCCACCAGCAGAGTGGGCCACTACGAGCAGTACGTC. This gives the protein CATSRVGHYEQYV.

There are many counts of this clone. The V call is TRBV2, the J call TRBJ2-5; TRBD1 agrees at 10 bases. Losses at the gene ends were 8 bases for V and 0 bases for J; bases not matched to a gene: 6. The CDR3 has 15 residues. CDR1 and CDR2 (germline): SNHLY, FYNNEI. In DNA, the CDR3 is TGTGCCAGCCCACGGACAGGGGGGTACCAAGAGACCCAGTACTTC. Residues: CASPRTGGYQETQYF.

The chain links TRBV24-1 to TRBJ1-1; a weak D match, TRBD1 (5 bases). Germline values: CDR1 KGHDR, CDR2 SFDVKD. The CDR3 is 16 residues long. V was pared by 4 bases and J by 3 bases, with 17 bases between. Written as DNA, the CDR3 is TGTGCCACCAGTGACCCTGGGGTGGGGGGGGACACTGAAGCTTTCTTT. The encoded protein is CATSDPGVGGDTEAFF.

The chain has TRBV12-3 or TRBV12-4 and TRBJ2-7; no clear D. The length of the CDR3 is 12 residues. Trimming shortened V by 7 bases and J by 3 bases, and 10 bases separated the two germline ends. This CDR3 reads CASTNRHYEQYF. CDR3 coding DNA: TGTGCCAGCACAAACAGACACTACGAGCAGTACTTC.

The genes are TRBV7-8 and TRBJ2-1; the match to TRBD2 covers 12 bases. The CDR3 runs 17 residues. Germline-derived CDR1 and CDR2 are SGHVS and FQNEAQ. V dropped 1 base and J dropped 7; count of bases not matched to a gene: 8. The CDR3 DNA reads as TGTGCCAGCAGCTTAGTTCATTCTAGCGGGAGGGGGAATGAGCAGTTCTTC. This encodes CASSLVHSSGRGNEQFF.

The gene calls are TRBV19 and TRBJ1-1, with 8 bases fitting TRBD1. The CDR3 consists of 15 residues. Germline V gives CDR1 LNHDA, CDR2 SQIVND (reference sequence). After removal of 6 bases from V and 1 base from J, the junction contained 7 bases not matched to a gene. CDR3 residues: CASSGTGIPNTEAFF. The CDR3 DNA is TGTGCCAGTAGCGGGACAGGAATCCCGAACACTGAAGCTTTCTTT. The whole variable domain, remainder taken from reference TRBV19 and TRBJ1-1, is DGGITQSPKYLFRKEGQNVTLSCEQNLNHDAMYWYRQDPGQGLRLIYYSQIVNDFQKGDIAEGYSVSREKKESFPLTVTSAQKNPTAFYLCASSGTGIPNTEAFFGQGTRLTVV.

The chain uses TRBV4-3 and TRBJ1-2, with 9 nucleotides matching TRBD1. The J segment lost 4 bases and the V segment lost 0 bases, leaving 15 bases of the junction unmatched. There are 19 residues in the CDR3. Germline CDR1 LGHNA, CDR2 YSLEER. Here the CDR3 reads CASSQDGDKTGGSSYGYTF. CDR3 in DNA: TGCGCCAGCAGCCAAGATGGGGACAAAACAGGGGGCTCGAGCTATGGCTACACCTTC.

The rearrangement links TRBV5-1 to TRBJ2-6; no definite D call. Between the trimmed V and J ends, which lost 4 bases and 0 bases, there was a span of 11 bases. The CDR3 spans 16 residues. Germline V lookup: CDR1 SGHRS, CDR2 YFSETQ. The CDR3 here is CASSPPASSGANVLTF. The CDR3 nucleotides are TGCGCCAGCAGCCCCCCCGCGTCCTCTGGGGCCAACGTCCTGACTTTC. Combining the CDR3 with reference TRBV5-1 and TRBJ2-6 gives the whole variable domain KAGVTQTPRYLIKTRGQQVTLSCSPISGHRSVSWYQQTPGQGLQFLFEYFSETQRNKGNFPGRFSGRQFSNSRSEMNVSTLELGDSALYLCASSPPASSGANVLTFGAGSRLTVL.

This rearrangement joins TRBV3-1 (or the pseudogene TRBV3-2) to TRBJ2-7; 12 bases agree with TRBD2. The CDR3 totals 19 residues. CDR1 and CDR2 (germline): LGHDT, YNNKEL (reference sequence). Trimming at V came to 0 bases and at J to 0 bases, leaving 9 bases not matched to a gene. The CDR3: CASSQDPGLAGNTSYEQYV. CDR3 sequence (DNA): TGTGCCAGCAGCCAAGATCCCGGACTAGCGGGAAACACCTCCTACGAGCAGTACGTC.

This clone was seen just once. The rearrangement joins TRBV30 to TRBJ1-6; 7 bases fit TRBD1. This CDR3 has 14 residues. Germline CDR1 is GTSNPN and CDR2 is SVGIG (reference sequence). J was trimmed by 3 bases and V by 8 bases; bases with no gene match: 7. The CDR3 reads CAAGTAIYNSPLHF. The CDR3 region has the DNA TGTGCCGCGGGGACAGCGATCTATAATTCACCCCTCCACTTT.

The V gene is TRBV29-1, the J gene TRBJ1-2, with D maybe TRBD1 (6 bases). This CDR3 has 15 residues. The germline V gene has CDR1 SQVTM and CDR2 ANQGSEA. Trimming shortened V by 7 bases and J by 9 bases, and 27 bases separated the two germline ends. The CDR3: CSAVIEGWGQESYTF. CDR3 nucleotide sequence: TGCAGCGCCGTTATTGAGGGGTGGGGGCAAGAGAGCTACACCTTC. The full variable domain, in which reference TRBV29-1 and TRBJ1-2 provide the parts outside the CDR3, is SAVISQKPSRDICQRGTSLTIQCQVDSQVTMMFWYRQQPGQSLTLIATANQGSEATYESGFVIDKFPISRPNLTFSTLTVSNMSPEDSSIYLCSAVIEGWGQESYTFGSGTRLTVV.

V is TRBV29-1 and J is TRBJ2-3; D perhaps matches TRBD2 (7 bases). Trimming removed 4 bases from V and 1 base from J, with 15 bases in between. This CDR3 contains 15 residues. CDR1 and CDR2 from the germline V gene are SQVTM and ANQGSEA. DNA of the CDR3: TGCAGCGTTGTCGGGGGGCAGGGTGGCACAGATACGCAGTATTTT. It yields the protein CSVVGGQGGTDTQYF.

The table lists this clone with a count of one. The chain carries TRBV9 and TRBJ2-4, with D perhaps matching TRBD1 (5 bases). With 3 bases removed from V and 8 bases from J, the gap between germline ends came to 15 bases. Germline-derived CDR1 and CDR2 are SGDLS and YYNGEE. The length of the CDR3 is 14 residues. Written as DNA, the CDR3 is TGTGCCAGCAGCGCCCGACATTTAGGGGACATTCAGTACTTC. Its translation: CASSARHLGDIQYF.

Remarks on this clone: Other DNA sequences from this sample encode an identical CDR3 as well. The gene calls are TRBV7-2 and TRBJ1-3, with a tentative D call TRBD1 (6 bases). The V end was cut by 3 bases, the J end by 4 bases, with 10 bases between. The germline gives CDR1 SGHTA, CDR2 FQGNSA. CDR3 length: 14 amino acids. Written as DNA, the CDR3 is TGTGCCAGCAGCTTGGGGGCGGCCGGAAACACCATATATTTT. Its translation is CASSLGAAGNTIYF.

In its sample, this clone was seen once. This chain joins TRBV3-1 (or the pseudogene TRBV3-2) and TRBJ2-2; TRBD1 aligns across 10 bases. V was pared by 4 bases and J by 4 bases, with 3 bases of the junction left unmatched. Per germline, CDR1 LGHDT and CDR2 YNNKEL (reference sequence). The CDR3 runs 15 residues. The CDR3 DNA reads as TGTGCCAGCAGCCTTCGGGACAGGGGCACCGGGGAGCTGTTTTTT. Its protein is CASSLRDRGTGELFF.